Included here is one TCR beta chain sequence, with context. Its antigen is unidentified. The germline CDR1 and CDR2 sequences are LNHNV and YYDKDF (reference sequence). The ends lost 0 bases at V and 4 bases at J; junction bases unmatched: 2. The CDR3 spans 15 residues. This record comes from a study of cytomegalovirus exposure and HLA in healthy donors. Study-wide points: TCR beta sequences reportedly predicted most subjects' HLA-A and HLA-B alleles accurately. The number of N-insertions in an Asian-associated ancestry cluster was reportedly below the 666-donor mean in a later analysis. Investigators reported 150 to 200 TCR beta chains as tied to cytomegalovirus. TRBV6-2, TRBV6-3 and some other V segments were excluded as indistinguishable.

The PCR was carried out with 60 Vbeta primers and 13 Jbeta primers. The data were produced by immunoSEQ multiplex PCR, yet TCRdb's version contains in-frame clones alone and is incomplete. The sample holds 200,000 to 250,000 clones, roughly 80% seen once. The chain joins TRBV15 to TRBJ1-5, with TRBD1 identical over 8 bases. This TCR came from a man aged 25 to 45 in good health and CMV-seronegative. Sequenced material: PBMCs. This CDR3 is CATSRDRGLNQPQHF. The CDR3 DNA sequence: TGTGCCACCAGCAGAGACAGGGGGCTGAATCAGCCCCAGCATTTT.